Below, 17 T cell receptor beta chains from the same sample are listed, as sequenced in a study of blood T cell repertoires in COVID-19 (TCRdb year 2020). The receptor library was made with the immunoSEQ multiplex PCR assay. Entries here come from immuneACCESS through TCRdb and include only in-frame sequences with V and J called. Some clones fail to appear in such tables; in the studies checked, an unresolved V gene covers under half of the shortfall, and the cause of the remainder is unknown. The sample table records about 88,000 clones; less than 90% of these occur just once. The top ten hold about an eighth of the sample. The material sequenced was peripheral blood. The receptors were gathered from a human donor in a cohort sampled during active COVID-19.

This clone turned up a few times. The chain combines TRBV7-2 with TRBJ1-6; 7 nucleotides match TRBD1. With V trimmed by 4 bases and J by 9 bases, 9 bases remained unmatched. This CDR3 has 15 amino acids. CDR1 SGHTA and CDR2 FQGNSA come from the germline V gene. CDR3 loop: CASSSRQGDGSPLHF. The CDR3 region has the DNA TGTGCCAGCAGCTCCCGACAGGGAGACGGTTCACCCCTCCACTTT.

This sequence joins TRBV7-2 and TRBJ2-2, with D perhaps TRBD1 (6 bases). The CDR3 spans 16 residues. Between the trimmed V and J ends, which lost 3 bases and 0 bases, there was a span of 11 bases. Germline V gives CDR1 SGHTA, CDR2 FQGNSA. The CDR3 nucleotides read TGTGCCAGCAGCTTTGCCGGGACACCGAACACCGGGGAGCTGTTTTTT. Translating it yields CASSFAGTPNTGELFF.

This chain connects TRBV30 to TRBJ1-2, with unresolved D. The V end lost 3 bases, the J end lost 8 bases, and 19 bases lay between the germline ends. The CDR3 has 14 amino acids. Germline V gene lookup returns CDR1 GTSNPN and CDR2 SVGIG (reference sequence). The CDR3 loop is CAWSVSSRTGGYTF. CDR3 nucleotide sequence: TGTGCCTGGAGCGTAAGCTCGAGGACTGGGGGCTACACCTTC.

The chain employs TRBV6-2 or TRBV6-3 and TRBJ2-7; 11 nucleotides match TRBD1. Germline V gene sequence: CDR1 MNHEY, CDR2 SVGEGT. The length of the CDR3 is 15 residues. The V gene end was trimmed by 3 bases and the J gene end by 7 bases; junction bases not matched to a gene: 8. CDR3 DNA: TGTGCCAGCAGTTATCTCGGGACAGGGGGGGATGAGCAGTACTTC. This gives the protein CASSYLGTGGDEQYF.

The genes are TRBV7-9 and TRBJ1-1; no reliable D call. Germline CDR1 is SEHNR and CDR2 is FQNEAQ (reference sequence). Deletions cut 2 bases from V and 4 bases from J, with 2 bases between. This CDR3 has 11 amino acids. CDR3 nucleotide sequence: TGTGCCAGCAGCTTACGCACTGAAGCTTTCTTT. Its translation: CASSLRTEAFF. Based on the CDR3 plus reference TRBV7-9 and TRBJ1-1, the full variable domain is DTGVSQNPRHKITKRGQNVTFRCDPISEHNRLYWYRQTLGQGPEFLTYFQNEAQLEKSRLLSDRFSAERPKGSFSTLEIQRTEQGDSAMYLCASSLRTEAFFGQGTRLTVV.

CDR3 in amino acids: CASSPKGQGTEAFF. Here the CDR3 DNA reads TGTGCCAGCAGCCCCAAAGGACAGGGGACTGAAGCTTTCTTT. This chain links TRBV7-2 with TRBJ1-1; 9 bases map to TRBD1. The CDR3 loop spans 14 amino acids. Trimming cost V 5 bases and J 5 bases; bases outside gene matches: 6. Germline-derived CDR1 and CDR2 are SGHTA and FQGNSA.

V gene TRBV9 combines with J gene TRBJ2-2; D call uncertain. CDR1 and CDR2 from the germline V gene are SGDLS and YYNGEE. This CDR3 region has 14 residues. V lost 0 bases and J lost 6, with 9 bases in between. The CDR3 DNA reads TGTGCCAGCAGCGTAGCTACTCGCCCCGGGGAGCTGTTTTTT. Translation: CASSVATRPGELFF.

The V gene is TRBV28, the J gene TRBJ1-2; D not certain. This CDR3 comprises 13 residues. Trimming stripped 5 bases from V and 7 bases from J, with 14 bases between. Germline CDR1 reads MDHEN; CDR2 reads SYDVKM. DNA of the CDR3: TGTGCCAGCAGTCCCGACATGGTCTCTGGCTACACCTTC. It encodes CASSPDMVSGYTF.

The chain employs TRBV7-9 and TRBJ1-5; 7 bases align to TRBD1. Germline V gene data show CDR1 as SEHNR and CDR2 as FQNEAQ (reference sequence). The junction had 6 bases not matched to a gene; V was cut back by 5 bases and J by 5 bases. The CDR3 length is 14 residues. The CDR3 nucleotides are TGTGCCAGCAGCGCGGGAGGGGGCCATCAGCCCCAGCATTTT. Its translation: CASSAGGGHQPQHF. The full variable domain, with the rest looked up from reference TRBV7-9 and TRBJ1-5, is DTGVSQNPRHKITKRGQNVTFRCDPISEHNRLYWYRQTLGQGPEFLTYFQNEAQLEKSRLLSDRFSAERPKGSFSTLEIQRTEQGDSAMYLCASSAGGGHQPQHFGDGTRLSIL.

The gene calls are TRBV5-1 and TRBJ2-2; perhaps TRBD1 as D (6 bases). The V and J ends lost 0 bases and 7 bases respectively, with 13 bases between them. The CDR3 runs 15 residues. Germline V gene data show CDR1 as SGHRS and CDR2 as YFSETQ. The CDR3 protein is CASSLEQGGDGELFF. In nucleotides, the CDR3 is TGCGCCAGCAGCTTGGAACAGGGTGGGGACGGGGAGCTGTTTTTT.

For this clone: Since the CDR3 does not end with the conserved phenylalanine or tryptophan, this likely comes from a read error. Because the CDR3's place on the DNA is in doubt, the DNA is left out and the CDR3 is given as listed by TCRdb. This sequence joins TRBV10-3 and TRBJ1-2. The length of the CDR3 is 12 amino acids, counting both ends. Germline V CDR1 and CDR2: ENHRY, SYGVKD. The CDR3 loop is CAIRPRGAHFIL.

This rearrangement joins TRBV30 to TRBJ1-6; 7 bases are shared with TRBD1. The CDR3 totals 16 residues. Germline trimming cut 5 bases from V and 8 bases from J; bases unmatched to any gene: 15. Germline V CDR1 and CDR2: GTSNPN, SVGIG (reference sequence). In DNA, the CDR3 is TGTGCCTGGGAGAGCGGGGGTTACAGGGGATATTCACCCCTCCACTTT. It specifies CAWESGGYRGYSPLHF. The variable domain in full, completed from reference TRBV30 and TRBJ1-6, reads SQTIHQWPATLVQPVGSPLSLECTVEGTSNPNLYWYRQAAGRGLQLLFYSVGIGQISSEVPQNLSASRPQDRQFILSSKKLLLSDSGFYLCAWESGGYRGYSPLHFGNGTRLTVT.

The rearrangement links TRBV28 to TRBJ1-6, with TRBD1 as a possible D gene (6 bases). The germline V and J ends were trimmed by 3 bases and 9 bases, with 12 bases remaining between them. This CDR3 has 14 amino acids. The germline V gene encodes CDR1 MDHEN and CDR2 SYDVKM. CDR3 residues: CASSLHREGSPLHF. The CDR3 bases are TGTGCCAGCAGTTTGCACAGGGAGGGTTCACCCCTCCACTTT.

The V and J genes are TRBV30 and TRBJ2-5; maybe TRBD2 (6 bases). Trimming cost V 0 bases and J 3 bases, with 11 bases left between them. From germline, CDR1 is GTSNPN and CDR2 SVGIG (reference sequence). The CDR3 covers 14 residues. The CDR3 reads CAWSVWRREETQYF. The CDR3 DNA sequence: TGTGCCTGGAGTGTCTGGCGGAGGGAAGAGACCCAGTACTTC.

The gene calls are TRBV19 and TRBJ2-1, with 8 bases matching TRBD1. Germline-derived CDR1 and CDR2 are LNHDA and SQIVND (reference sequence). This CDR3 contains 15 residues. The V and J ends lost 8 bases and 7 bases, in that order; junction bases with no gene match: 13. This CDR3 reads CASSSDRDPSNEQFF. The DNA for the CDR3 is TGTGCCAGTTCTTCGGACAGGGACCCTTCTAATGAGCAGTTCTTC.

This clone has just one count. The chain links TRBV2 to TRBJ1-1; 10 bases match TRBD1. This CDR3 contains 14 residues. The germline CDR1 and CDR2 sequences are SNHLY and FYNNEI. Trimming at V came to 6 bases and at J to 5 bases, leaving 6 bases not matched to a gene. CDR3 coding DNA: TGTGCCAGCAGGGGGACAGGGGTACAGACTGAAGCTTTCTTT. This codes for CASRGTGVQTEAFF.

The chain recombines TRBV9 with TRBJ2-1; TRBD1 might be the D (6 bases). Looked up from germline, CDR1 is SGDLS and CDR2 is YYNGEE. V lost 3 bases and J 2 bases, leaving 21 bases between the germline ends. CDR3 length: 18 amino acids. The CDR3 spells CASSASPTGTLTYNEQFF. Written as DNA, the CDR3 is TGTGCCAGCAGCGCCTCACCTACCGGGACACTGACCTACAATGAGCAGTTCTTC.